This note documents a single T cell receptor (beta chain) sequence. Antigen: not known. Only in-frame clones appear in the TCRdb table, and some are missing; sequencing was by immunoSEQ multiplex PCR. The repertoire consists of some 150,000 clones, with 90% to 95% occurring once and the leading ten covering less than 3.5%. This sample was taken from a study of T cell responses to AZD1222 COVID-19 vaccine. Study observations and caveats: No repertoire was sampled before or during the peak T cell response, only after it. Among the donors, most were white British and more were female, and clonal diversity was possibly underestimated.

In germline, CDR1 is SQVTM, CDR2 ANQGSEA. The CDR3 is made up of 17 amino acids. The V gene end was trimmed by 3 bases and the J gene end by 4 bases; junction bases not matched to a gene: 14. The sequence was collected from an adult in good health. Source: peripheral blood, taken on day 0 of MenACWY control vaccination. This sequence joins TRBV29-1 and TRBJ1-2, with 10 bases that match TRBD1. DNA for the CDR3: TGCAGCGTTGACCCCGGGACAGGGGATGTTTCGGGCTATGGCTACACCTTC. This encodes CSVDPGTGDVSGYGYTF.